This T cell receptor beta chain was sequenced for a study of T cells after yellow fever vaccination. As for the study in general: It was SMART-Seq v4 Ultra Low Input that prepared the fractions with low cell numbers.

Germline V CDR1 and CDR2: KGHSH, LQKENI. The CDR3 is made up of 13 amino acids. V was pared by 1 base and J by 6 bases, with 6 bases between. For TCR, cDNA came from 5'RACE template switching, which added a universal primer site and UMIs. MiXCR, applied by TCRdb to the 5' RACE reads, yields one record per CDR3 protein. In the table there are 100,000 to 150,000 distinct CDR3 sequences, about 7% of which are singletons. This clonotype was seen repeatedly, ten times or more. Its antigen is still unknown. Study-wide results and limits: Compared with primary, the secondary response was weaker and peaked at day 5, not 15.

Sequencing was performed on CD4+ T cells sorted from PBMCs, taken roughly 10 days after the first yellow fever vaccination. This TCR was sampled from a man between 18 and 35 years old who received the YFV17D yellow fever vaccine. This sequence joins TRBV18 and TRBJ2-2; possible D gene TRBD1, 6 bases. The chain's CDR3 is CASSPQGAGELFF. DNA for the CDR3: TGTGCCAGCTCACCACAGGGGGCCGGGGAGCTGTTTTTT.